These 5 T cell receptor beta chains were all obtained from the same sample, sequenced in a study of blood T cell repertoires in COVID-19. The data were produced by immunoSEQ multiplex PCR, yet TCRdb's version contains in-frame clones alone and is incomplete. This sample yields under 200,000 clones, of which approximately 87% are seen a single time; over 3.5% belongs to the top ten. The sequencing sample was made of peripheral blood. These receptors all come from a man aged 18 to 30 with active or convalescent COVID-19.

The CDR3 DNA reads TGTGCCAGCGAACAGGACCCCTACGAGCAGTACGTC. Translating gives CASEQDPYEQYV. The chain joins TRBV6-5 to TRBJ2-7; possible D gene TRBD1, 5 bases. The V gene's germline CDR1 is MNHEY and CDR2 SVGAGI. The germline V and J ends were trimmed by 8 bases and 2 bases, with 10 bases remaining between them. The length of the CDR3 is 12 residues.

J is TRBJ1-1 and V is TRBV5-4; D remains unclear. The germline gives CDR1 SGHNT, CDR2 YYREEE (reference sequence). V shed 0 bases and J shed 7 bases, with 10 bases lying between them. This CDR3 has 13 residues. CDR3 nucleotides: TGTGCCAGCAGCTTGGCCGAATCGGGTGAAGCTTTCTTT. It is translated as CASSLAESGEAFF. Filled out from reference TRBV5-4 and TRBJ1-1, the complete variable domain reads ETGVTQSPTHLIKTRGQQVTLRCSSQSGHNTVSWYQQALGQGPQFIFQYYREEENGRGNFPPRFSGLQFPNYSSELNVNALELDDSALYLCASSLAESGEAFFGQGTRLTVV.

This chain connects TRBV7-3 to TRBJ2-7; TRBD2 matches 11 bases. Per germline, CDR1 SGHTA and CDR2 FQGTGA. The CDR3 length is 15 residues. Unmatched junction bases numbered 4, after V lost 3 bases and J lost 3 bases. The DNA for the CDR3 is TGTGCCAGCAGCTTCACTAGCGGGAGCGTCTACGAGCAGTACTTC. It translates to CASSFTSGSVYEQYF. The complete variable domain, with remaining parts taken from reference TRBV7-3 and TRBJ2-7, reads GAGVSQTPSNKVTEKGKYVELRCDPISGHTALYWYRQSLGQGPEFLIYFQGTGAADDSGLPNDRFFAVRPEGSVSTLKIQRTERGDSAVYLCASSFTSGSVYEQYFGPGTRLTVT.

Concerning this clone itself: Relative to the germline gene, one junction end is altered; a read error may explain this. The chain couples TRBV7-2 to TRBJ1-3, with no clear D. The CDR3 has 14 amino acids. Germline-derived CDR1 and CDR2 are SGHTA and FQGNSA. In nucleotides, the CDR3 is TGTGCCAGCAGCCCGGGGTTCTCTAGAAACACCATATATTTT. This codes for CASSPGFSRNTIYF.

This clone has a single count. V gene TRBV5-4 combines with J gene TRBJ2-3; 10 positions match TRBD2. With V trimmed by 4 bases and J by 6 bases, 11 bases remained unmatched. The CDR3 runs 16 residues. From germline, CDR1 is SGHNT and CDR2 YYREEE (reference sequence). The chain's CDR3 is CASSPKAGGVSDTQYF. CDR3 nucleotides: TGTGCCAGCAGCCCCAAAGCGGGGGGGGTATCTGATACGCAGTATTTT.